This T cell receptor beta chain appears in the sequencing data of a study of shared clonotypes between healthy human individuals. The protocol was immunoSEQ multiplex PCR, while the TCRdb copy is restricted to in-frame clones and leaves out a portion. The sample shows 450,000 to 550,000 clones, about four fifths of them seen only once. Deletions cut 5 bases from V and 2 bases from J, with 13 bases between. Germline loops: CDR1 MDHEN, CDR2 SYDVKM. The CDR3 contains 15 residues. V and J are TRBV28 and TRBJ2-4; D is possibly TRBD2 (6 bases). The sample consisted of PBMCs. This clonotype was obtained from a woman between 40 and 55 years old in good health. Some clones in this sample may be carry-over from other donors' samples. The CDR3 sequence is CASSPSGTSKNIQYF. Written as DNA, the CDR3 is TGTGCCAGCAGTCCCTCCGGGACTTCCAAAAACATTCAGTACTTC.